These 18 T cell receptor beta chains were all obtained from the same sample, sequenced in a study of T cell clones after liver transplantation. Using immunoSEQ multiplex PCR, the repertoire was profiled, and TCRdb retains in-frame clones only, with some absent. The sample has around 80,000 clones; roughly four fifths are singletons. The sequencing used CD4+ T cells from blood, collected around 45 months after liver transplant. The receptors shown here come from a human patient who received a liver transplant. Part of the T cells may come from the graft donor.

This chain connects TRBV10-3 to TRBJ2-3; D is undetermined. The germline gives CDR1 ENHRY, CDR2 SYGVKD. V gave up 6 bases and J gave up 0 bases, with 4 bases separating them. The CDR3 runs 12 residues. CDR3 protein: CAIRGSTDTQYF. CDR3 coding DNA: TGTGCCATCAGGGGGAGCACAGATACGCAGTATTTT.

The J gene is TRBJ2-3, the V gene TRBV5-1, with unresolved D. From germline, CDR1 is SGHRS and CDR2 YFSETQ. This CDR3 has 14 amino acids. The ends were cut back, 8 bases at V and 0 bases at J, with 13 bases in the middle. CDR3 sequence: CASMAGTSTDTQYF. CDR3 bases: TGCGCCAGTATGGCCGGAACTAGCACAGATACGCAGTATTTT.

The rearrangement uses TRBV5-6 and TRBJ1-3; unclear D gene. The CDR3 runs to 15 residues. Germline-derived CDR1 and CDR2 are SGHDT and YYEEEE. Trimming left V 0 bases short and J 1 base short, with 8 bases between. CDR3 sequence (DNA): TGTGCCAGCAGCTTGGTGGGGAGGTCTGGAAACACCATATATTTT. This encodes CASSLVGRSGNTIYF. The full variable domain, in which reference TRBV5-6 and TRBJ1-3 provide the parts outside the CDR3, is DAGVTQSPTHLIKTRGQQVTLRCSPKSGHDTVSWYQQALGQGPQFIFQYYEEEERQRGNFPDRFSGHQFPNYSSELNVNALLLGDSALYLCASSLVGRSGNTIYFGEGSWLTVV.

The rearrangement uses TRBV6-4 and TRBJ1-5; no clear D. CDR3 length: 14 amino acids. The V and J ends lost 4 bases and 6 bases respectively, with 13 bases between them. Germline V CDR1 and CDR2: MRHNA, SNTAGT. The CDR3 loop is CASSATALLQPQHF. CDR3 nucleotide sequence: TGTGCCAGCAGTGCTACAGCTCTGCTTCAGCCCCAGCATTTT.

The chain joins TRBV7-9 to TRBJ2-2; D is possibly TRBD2 (6 bases). Trimming pared 5 bases from V and 2 bases from J, leaving 18 bases between. The CDR3 contains 17 residues. Germline V gives CDR1 SEHNR, CDR2 FQNEAQ (reference sequence). DNA of the CDR3: TGTGCCAGCAGCGCGACGGACTACTTACCAAACACCGGGGAGCTGTTTTTT. Residues: CASSATDYLPNTGELFF.

This sequence joins TRBV27 and TRBJ1-2, with D possibly TRBD1 on 6 matching bases. V was shortened by 5 bases and J by 4 bases, with 20 bases between the two germline ends. The germline CDR1 and CDR2 sequences are MNHEY and SMNVEV (reference sequence). This CDR3 region has 16 residues. CDR3: CASSLQGGGFFYGYTF. In DNA form, the CDR3 reads TGTGCCAGCAGTCTCCAAGGGGGGGGGTTTTTCTATGGCTACACCTTC.

The gene calls are TRBV7-8 and TRBJ1-4; D gene ambiguous. Deletions cut 3 bases from V and 3 bases from J, with 2 bases between. This CDR3 region has 12 residues. CDR1 is SGHVS and CDR2 is FQNEAQ in the germline V gene. This CDR3 reads CASSFSNEKLFF. CDR3 DNA sequence: TGTGCCAGCAGCTTCTCTAATGAAAAACTGTTTTTT.

J is TRBJ2-7 and V is TRBV6-5, with D maybe TRBD1 (6 bases). The ends were cut back, 5 bases at V and 2 bases at J, with 10 bases in the middle. The CDR3 loop spans 13 amino acids. The V gene's germline CDR1 is MNHEY and CDR2 SVGAGI. CDR3 sequence reads: CASSTPGAYEQYF. The CDR3 DNA reads TGTGCCAGCAGTACACCAGGGGCCTACGAGCAGTACTTC.

This chain connects TRBV28 to TRBJ2-5; tentatively, D is TRBD2 (7 bases). The CDR3 has 14 residues. Trimming left V 3 bases short and J 3 bases short, with 11 bases between. Germline loops: CDR1 MDHEN, CDR2 SYDVKM. Here the CDR3 reads CASSFGGREETQYF. CDR3 DNA: TGTGCCAGCAGTTTCGGGGGGCGCGAAGAGACCCAGTACTTC.

The V and J genes are TRBV12-5 and TRBJ2-3; 12 bases agree with TRBD2. V was clipped by 7 bases and J by 3 bases; unmatched bases: 2. The germline gives CDR1 LGHNT, CDR2 FRNRAP. The CDR3 is made up of 14 amino acids. CDR3 sequence: CASALAGGTDTQYF. The CDR3 DNA sequence: TGTGCTAGTGCTCTAGCGGGAGGGACAGATACGCAGTATTTT.

Only one count was recorded for this clone. The V call is TRBV29-1, the J call TRBJ2-2; 14 bases fit TRBD2. CDR1 is SQVTM, CDR2 ANQGSEA, per germline. V dropped 7 bases and J dropped 3; count of bases not matched to a gene: 10. The CDR3 runs 17 residues. CDR3 nucleotides: TGCAGCGCCCGGGGGACTAGCGGGAGTCGGTACACCGGGGAGCTGTTTTTT. Translated, it gives CSARGTSGSRYTGELFF.

This clone has only a few counts. The chain has TRBV2 and TRBJ2-3; TRBD2 matches 9 bases. The germline gives CDR1 SNHLY, CDR2 FYNNEI. V lost 6 bases to trimming and J lost 2 bases; unmatched junction nucleotides: 9. The CDR3 runs to 16 residues. This chain's CDR3 is CASRRLGGRATDTQYF. CDR3 coding DNA: TGTGCCAGCAGGAGACTAGGCGGGAGGGCCACAGATACGCAGTATTTT.

The CDR3 nucleotides are TGTGCCAGCAGCTCGTACAGCGACTCTGGGGCCAACGTCCTGACTTTC. It translates to CASSSYSDSGANVLTF. The chain links TRBV7-6 to TRBJ2-6; unclear D gene. Trimming took off 4 bases at V and 0 bases at J, with 10 bases between the two ends. The length of the CDR3 is 16 residues. Germline V gene data show CDR1 as SGHVS and CDR2 as FNYEAQ.

This chain uses TRBV7-2 with TRBJ1-4; 7 positions agree with TRBD1. From germline, CDR1 is SGHTA and CDR2 FQGNSA. CDR3 size: 16 residues. V shed 3 bases and J 2 bases; nucleotides not matched to a gene: 6. CDR3 DNA sequence: TGTGCCAGCAGCTTTACCAGGGGGACGACTAATGAAAAACTGTTTTTT. It encodes CASSFTRGTTNEKLFF.

The chain combines TRBV19 with TRBJ1-2; D perhaps matches TRBD1 (6 bases). Trimming pared 4 bases from V and 4 bases from J, leaving 13 bases between. Germline V gene data show CDR1 as LNHDA and CDR2 as SQIVND (reference sequence). This CDR3 is built from 14 residues. CDR3 amino acids: CASSRDKTLYGYTF. The CDR3 DNA reads as TGTGCCAGTAGTAGGGACAAAACACTCTATGGCTACACCTTC.

The chain couples TRBV6-6 to TRBJ2-2, with D possibly matching TRBD2 (5 bases). This CDR3 has 16 residues. V was trimmed by 8 bases and J by 1 base, leaving 17 bases between them. Per the germline V gene, CDR1 is MNHNY and CDR2 is SVGAGI (reference sequence). CDR3 protein: CASSPRNGENTGELFF. CDR3 DNA sequence: TGTGCCAGCTCCCCTCGCAACGGGGAGAACACCGGGGAGCTGTTTTTT.

The chain has TRBV7-2 and TRBJ1-5; 8 bases fit TRBD1. Germline assignment: CDR1 SGHTA and CDR2 FQGNSA. Losses at the gene ends were 4 bases for V and 6 bases for J; bases not matched to a gene: 5. This CDR3 comprises 14 residues. DNA of the CDR3: TGTGCCAGCAGCTCTCCGGACAGGGCTCAGCCCCAGCATTTT. This gives the protein CASSSPDRAQPQHF.

This sequence joins TRBV6-6 and TRBJ1-1; possible D gene TRBD1, 6 bases. The V gene's germline CDR1 is MNHNY and CDR2 SVGAGI (reference sequence). The V end was cut by 11 bases, the J end by 2 bases, with 15 bases between. The CDR3 covers 13 residues. CDR3 sequence: CAGGGRGNTEAFF. The CDR3 DNA is TGTGCCGGCGGGGGCAGGGGTAACACTGAAGCTTTCTTT.